One and the same sample provided the 24 T cell receptor beta chains below, sequenced in a study of PD-1 blockade in classical Hodgkin lymphoma. Libraries were prepared by immunoSEQ multiplex PCR; TCRdb keeps only in-frame clonotypes and omits some of them. The top ten hold about 22% of the sample, which has 35,000 to 50,000 clones, over 60% seen once. Autologous stem cell transplantation was followed by relapse in every patient, and brentuximab vedotin exposure varied. Sequencing used peripheral blood mononuclear cells (PBMCs), obtained at baseline. The receptors derive from a human donor with classical Hodgkin lymphoma.

This clone was picked up a small number of times. This chain connects TRBV7-8 to TRBJ1-1; no reliable D call. V gave up 6 bases and J gave up 0 bases, with 5 bases separating them. There are 12 residues in the CDR3. Germline loops: CDR1 SGHVS, CDR2 FQNEAQ. CDR3 amino acids: CASSVLNTEAFF. The CDR3 nucleotides are TGTGCCAGCAGTGTCCTGAACACTGAAGCTTTCTTT.

The chain has TRBV19 and TRBJ2-2; TRBD1 agrees at 10 bases. The CDR3 extends over 13 amino acids. Germline CDR1 is LNHDA and CDR2 is SQIVND (reference sequence). Trimming removed 10 bases from V and 8 bases from J; junction bases left unmatched: 7. The CDR3 loop reads CATRDRGVGELFF. The CDR3 DNA is TGTGCCACCCGGGACAGGGGTGTGGGGGAGCTGTTTTTT.

The J gene is TRBJ2-5, the V gene TRBV11-2, with TRBD2 matching over 8 bases. Trimming cost V 2 bases and J 5 bases; bases outside gene matches: 13. The CDR3 loop spans 17 amino acids. CDR1 is SGHAT, CDR2 FQNNGV, per germline. The CDR3 reads CASSLSRGGRLWETQYF. The CDR3 nucleotides are TGTGCCAGCAGCTTAAGTCGAGGCGGGAGGTTATGGGAGACCCAGTACTTC.

This clone was seen a handful of times. The J gene is TRBJ1-1, the V gene TRBV6-1; 8 bases agree with TRBD1. CDR3 size: 14 residues. J lost 5 bases, V lost 5 bases, and 7 bases had no gene match. CDR1 and CDR2 (germline): MNHNS, SASEGT. This CDR3 reads CASSLKQGETEAFF. Written as DNA, the CDR3 is TGTGCCAGCAGTCTTAAACAGGGGGAGACTGAAGCTTTCTTT.

The genes are TRBV9 and TRBJ1-1; possible D gene TRBD1, 5 bases. This CDR3 is 16 amino acids long. Germline CDR1 reads SGDLS; CDR2 reads YYNGEE. Trimming stripped 4 bases from V and 0 bases from J, with 16 bases between. The CDR3: CASSTGWGGLNTEAFF. DNA for the CDR3: TGTGCCAGCAGCACCGGCTGGGGGGGATTGAACACTGAAGCTTTCTTT.

The genes are TRBV6-5 and TRBJ2-7; either TRBD1 or TRBD2 may fit D (6 bases each). V was trimmed by 4 bases and J by 3 bases, leaving 19 bases between them. Germline V gene lookup returns CDR1 MNHEY and CDR2 SVGAGI. This CDR3 has 16 residues. The CDR3 region is CASSSLEGGWDYEQYF. The CDR3 bases are TGTGCCAGCAGTTCCCTTGAGGGGGGCTGGGACTACGAGCAGTACTTC.

In this sample, this clone turned up a few times. The J gene is TRBJ2-2, the V gene TRBV27; D is unclear. CDR3 size: 13 residues. CDR1 is MNHEY and CDR2 is SMNVEV in the germline V gene (reference sequence). Trimming left V 7 bases short and J 5 bases short, with 11 bases between. The CDR3 here is CASTHSNTGELFF. The CDR3 DNA follows: TGTGCCAGCACCCACTCTAATACCGGGGAGCTGTTTTTT.

V and J are TRBV12-5 and TRBJ1-2; maybe TRBD1 (5 bases). Trimming took off 1 base at V and 9 bases at J, with 15 bases between the two ends. This CDR3 contains 14 residues. Germline V gene lookup returns CDR1 LGHNT and CDR2 FRNRAP. The chain's CDR3 is CASGLGMGQDRYTF. The DNA for the CDR3 is TGTGCTAGTGGTTTGGGGATGGGGCAGGACCGCTACACCTTC.

This clone was counted a few times. The chain links TRBV7-2 to TRBJ2-7, with 11 bases fitting TRBD1. Germline loops: CDR1 SGHTA, CDR2 FQGNSA. V dropped 5 bases and J dropped 4; count of bases not matched to a gene: 7. The CDR3 covers 15 residues. The CDR3 sequence is CASSLRTGGLYEQYF. CDR3 DNA: TGTGCCAGCAGCCTCCGGACAGGGGGCTTATACGAGCAGTACTTC.

This clone has only one observation. The chain uses TRBV4-1 and TRBJ1-6, with a possible D match to TRBD1 (6 bases). The CDR3 runs to 20 residues. CDR1 MGHRA and CDR2 YSYEKL come from the germline V gene. The ends were cut back, 3 bases at V and 0 bases at J, with 21 bases in the middle. CDR3 in DNA: TGCGCCAGCAGCCATCCTCAAGGGGGGACAACGAGCTCCTATAATTCACCCCTCCACTTT. Protein: CASSHPQGGTTSSYNSPLHF.

The chain uses TRBV9 and TRBJ2-5; 8 bases fit TRBD1. J was trimmed by 2 bases and V by 1 base; bases with no gene match: 1. Germline assignment: CDR1 SGDLS and CDR2 YYNGEE. This CDR3 contains 14 residues. Written as DNA, the CDR3 is TGTGCCAGCAGCGTACAGGGGGCACAAGAGACCCAGTACTTC. It is translated as CASSVQGAQETQYF.

The chain has TRBV5-4 and TRBJ2-1, with 7 bases lining up with TRBD2. Germline CDR1 SGHNT, CDR2 YYREEE (reference sequence). The CDR3 consists of 14 residues. V lost 9 bases, J lost 6 bases, and 12 bases stayed unmatched. For the CDR3, the DNA is TGTGCCACCTTAGGAGGGAGGGCCGGCAATGAGCAGTTCTTC. Its protein is CATLGGRAGNEQFF.

The J gene is TRBJ1-1, the V gene TRBV6-5; D perhaps matches TRBD1 (5 bases). The V end lost 3 bases, the J end lost 5 bases, and 7 bases lay between the germline ends. From germline, CDR1 is MNHEY and CDR2 SVGAGI. The CDR3 loop spans 12 amino acids. The CDR3 DNA follows: TGTGCCAGCAGTTATCGACAGACTGAAGCTTTCTTT. It specifies CASSYRQTEAFF.

This clone was counted only a few times. The CDR3 sequence is CASSRGTRSDQPQHF. For the CDR3, the DNA is TGTGCCAGCAGTCGTGGGACAAGGAGTGACCAGCCCCAGCATTTT. The chain has TRBV6-5 and TRBJ1-5, with D possibly matching TRBD1 (6 bases). Trimming stripped 5 bases from V and 7 bases from J, with 18 bases between. The CDR3 is 15 amino acids. The germline V gene has CDR1 MNHEY and CDR2 SVGAGI.

V gene TRBV7-2 combines with J gene TRBJ2-7; 9 bases map to TRBD2. Germline assignment: CDR1 SGHTA and CDR2 FQGNSA. V lost 5 bases and J lost 1; bases outside the gene matches: 12. The CDR3 has 17 residues. The CDR3 spells CASSRLPTSGPSYEQYF. The CDR3 DNA sequence: TGTGCCAGCAGCCGTCTGCCAACTAGCGGGCCATCCTACGAGCAGTACTTC.

The gene calls are TRBV7-2 and TRBJ2-1; maybe TRBD1 (6 bases). From germline, CDR1 is SGHTA and CDR2 FQGNSA. The CDR3 loop spans 13 amino acids. V was trimmed by 5 bases and J by 4 bases, leaving 9 bases between them. This CDR3 reads CASSLGQYNEQFF. Here the CDR3 DNA reads TGTGCCAGCAGCCTAGGACAGTACAATGAGCAGTTCTTC.

The chain combines TRBV5-1 with TRBJ2-5, with 7 bases matching TRBD2. Germline CDR1 is SGHRS and CDR2 is YFSETQ. The CDR3 extends over 12 amino acids. The ends lost 0 bases at V and 14 bases at J; junction bases unmatched: 7. CDR3 residues: CASSLVRGEPYF. CDR3 nucleotides: TGCGCCAGCAGCTTGGTCCGGGGGGAACCTTACTTC.

The genes are TRBV7-9 and TRBJ1-4; 7 positions match TRBD1. Looked up from germline, CDR1 is SEHNR and CDR2 is FQNEAQ (reference sequence). CDR3 size: 15 residues. Trimming at V came to 5 bases and at J to 5 bases, leaving 8 bases not matched to a gene. The CDR3 DNA reads as TGTGCCAGCAGCCCCCGACAGGGTTCAAATGAAAAACTGTTTTTT. Amino acid sequence: CASSPRQGSNEKLFF.

The chain recombines TRBV6-5 with TRBJ1-5; 7 nucleotides match TRBD1. This CDR3 is 13 amino acids long. V was clipped by 7 bases and J by 7 bases; unmatched bases: 7. Germline-derived CDR1 and CDR2 are MNHEY and SVGAGI. The CDR3 here is CASKPGGGQPQHF. The CDR3 DNA reads TGTGCCAGCAAGCCAGGGGGGGGACAGCCCCAGCATTTT.

The chain has TRBV28 and TRBJ1-4, with D tentatively TRBD1 (6 bases). CDR1 is MDHEN, CDR2 SYDVKM, per germline. The CDR3 has 14 amino acids. Trimming stripped 1 base from V and 10 bases from J, with 13 bases between. CDR3 residues: CASSLSGEGGKLFF. In nucleotides, the CDR3 is TGTGCCAGCAGTTTATCGGGGGAGGGGGGAAAACTGTTTTTT.

The chain joins TRBV7-9 to TRBJ1-3; D call uncertain. Germline CDR1 is SEHNR and CDR2 is FQNEAQ (reference sequence). The CDR3 is 16 amino acids. V was cut by 2 bases and J by 0 bases, with 11 bases left in between. CDR3 DNA: TGTGCCAGCAGCTTACCGGTCCTTCCCTCTGGAAACACCATATATTTT. It codes for CASSLPVLPSGNTIYF.

This sequence joins TRBV4-2 and TRBJ2-1, with 7 bases that match TRBD2. V lost 2 bases and J lost 3; bases outside the gene matches: 1. CDR3 length: 14 amino acids. Germline assignment: CDR1 LGHNA and CDR2 YNFKEQ. CDR3 in DNA: TGTGCCAGCAGCCAAAAGCGGGACTACAATGAGCAGTTCTTC. Translated: CASSQKRDYNEQFF.

Written as DNA, the CDR3 is TGTGCCAGCAGCTTAAGCTCCTACGAGCAGTACTTC. Protein sequence: CASSLSSYEQYF. The chain employs TRBV11-1 and TRBJ2-7, with unresolved D. Trimming took off 2 bases at V and 0 bases at J, with 2 bases between the two ends. The CDR3 has 12 residues. Germline V CDR1 and CDR2: SGHAT, FQDESV (reference sequence).

The chain joins TRBV6-5 to TRBJ1-2; 8 bases agree with TRBD1. This CDR3 contains 13 residues. The V gene end was trimmed by 5 bases and the J gene end by 5 bases; junction bases not matched to a gene: 4. The germline V gene encodes CDR1 MNHEY and CDR2 SVGAGI. The CDR3 here is CASSGTGEYGYTF. DNA of the CDR3: TGTGCCAGCAGTGGGACAGGAGAATATGGCTACACCTTC.